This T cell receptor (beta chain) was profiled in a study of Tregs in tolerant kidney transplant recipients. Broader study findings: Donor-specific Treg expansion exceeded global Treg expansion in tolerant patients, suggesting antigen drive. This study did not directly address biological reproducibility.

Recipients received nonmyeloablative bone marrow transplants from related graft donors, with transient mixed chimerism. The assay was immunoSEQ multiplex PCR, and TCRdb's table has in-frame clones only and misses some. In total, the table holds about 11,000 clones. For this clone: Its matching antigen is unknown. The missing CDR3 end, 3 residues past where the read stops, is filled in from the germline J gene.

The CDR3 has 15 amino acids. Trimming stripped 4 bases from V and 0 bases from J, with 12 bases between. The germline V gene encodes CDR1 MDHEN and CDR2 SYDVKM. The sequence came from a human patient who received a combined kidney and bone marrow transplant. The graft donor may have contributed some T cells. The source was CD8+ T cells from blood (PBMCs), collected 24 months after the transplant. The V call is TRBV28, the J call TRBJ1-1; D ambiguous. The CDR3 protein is CASSSQTFLNTEAFF. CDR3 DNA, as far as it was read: TGTGCCAGCAGTTCTCAGACTTTCTTGAACACTGAA.